Shown below are 32 T cell receptor beta chains from a single sample sequenced in a study of long-term antiretroviral therapy in people with HIV. It was version v3.0 of the immunoSEQ assay that was run at survey level. Assay: immunoSEQ multiplex PCR; the TCRdb copy retains only in-frame clones and omits some. The sample records about 20,000 clones, around 86% being singletons. The sequenced sample was unsorted PBMCs, obtained 1.8 years before starting antiretroviral therapy. These receptor sequences come from a woman in her twenties or thirties with HIV.

In DNA form, the CDR3 reads TGTGCCAGCAGCTTAGATGGGTATAGCAATCAGCCCCAGCATTTT. Its protein is CASSLDGYSNQPQHF. The V and J genes are TRBV7-2 and TRBJ1-5; D uncertain. Germline V gene data show CDR1 as SGHTA and CDR2 as FQGNSA. V lost 1 base, J lost 0 bases, and 7 bases lay in between. This CDR3 region has 15 residues.

The chain joins TRBV6-5 to TRBJ2-2; no clear D. Germline V gene sequence: CDR1 MNHEY, CDR2 SVGAGI. This CDR3 has 11 amino acids. The ends were cut back, 7 bases at V and 8 bases at J, with 8 bases in the middle. The CDR3 protein is CASTREGELFF. In DNA form, the CDR3 reads TGTGCCAGCACTAGGGAAGGGGAGCTGTTTTTT.

The chain's CDR3 is CASSQYRGQGNTIYF. The DNA for the CDR3 is TGTGCCAGCAGCCAGTACAGGGGGCAAGGAAACACCATATATTTT. This chain uses TRBV6-1 with TRBJ1-3; TRBD1 matches at 9 bases. The J segment lost 4 bases and the V segment lost 6 bases, leaving 7 bases of the junction unmatched. Germline assignment: CDR1 MNHNS and CDR2 SASEGT. The CDR3 consists of 15 residues.

This clone appeared a few times. This sequence joins TRBV19 and TRBJ1-5; D is ambiguous. CDR1 is LNHDA and CDR2 is SQIVND in the germline V gene (reference sequence). V gave up 4 bases and J gave up 5 bases, with 18 bases separating them. The CDR3 is 16 amino acids. CDR3 amino acids: CASSKAEKATHQPQHF. The CDR3 region has the DNA TGTGCCAGTAGTAAGGCAGAAAAGGCTACTCATCAGCCCCAGCATTTT. The variable domain in full, with the rest retrieved from reference TRBV19 and TRBJ1-5, is DGGITQSPKYLFRKEGQNVTLSCEQNLNHDAMYWYRQDPGQGLRLIYYSQIVNDFQKGDIAEGYSVSREKKESFPLTVTSAQKNPTAFYLCASSKAEKATHQPQHFGDGTRLSIL.

Only a few counts were recorded for this clone. This chain connects TRBV10-3 to TRBJ1-6; D unresolved. With 0 bases removed from V and 0 bases from J, the gap between germline ends came to 12 bases. The CDR3 covers 18 residues. CDR1 and CDR2 from the germline V gene are ENHRY and SYGVKD. CDR3 coding DNA: TGTGCCATCAGTGAGTCCCTGAGGGCGGCCTCCTATAATTCACCCCTCCACTTT. It yields the protein CAISESLRAASYNSPLHF.

This clone was seen a handful of times. Other nucleotide sequences in the sample specify the same CDR3. The chain combines TRBV5-6 with TRBJ1-1; no definite D call. The CDR3 length is 14 residues. V gave up 0 bases and J gave up 2 bases, with 8 bases separating them. In germline, CDR1 is SGHDT, CDR2 YYEEEE. CDR3 DNA sequence: TGTGCCAGCAGCTTGGTGGGCAGAAACACTGAAGCTTTCTTT. Amino acids: CASSLVGRNTEAFF. The full variable domain, in which reference TRBV5-6 and TRBJ1-1 provide the parts outside the CDR3, is DAGVTQSPTHLIKTRGQQVTLRCSPKSGHDTVSWYQQALGQGPQFIFQYYEEEERQRGNFPDRFSGHQFPNYSSELNVNALLLGDSALYLCASSLVGRNTEAFFGQGTRLTVV.

This clone was seen only once. The V call is TRBV5-1, the J call TRBJ2-1; 9 bases agree with TRBD1. V lost 0 bases, J lost 2 bases, and 3 bases stayed unmatched. Germline V CDR1 and CDR2: SGHRS, YFSETQ. This CDR3 spans 16 amino acids. The CDR3 DNA is TGCGCCAGCAGCTTGGGTGGGACAGGGACCTACAATGAGCAGTTCTTC. It is translated as CASSLGGTGTYNEQFF. The variable domain in full, completed from reference TRBV5-1 and TRBJ2-1, reads KAGVTQTPRYLIKTRGQQVTLSCSPISGHRSVSWYQQTPGQGLQFLFEYFSETQRNKGNFPGRFSGRQFSNSRSEMNVSTLELGDSALYLCASSLGGTGTYNEQFFGPGTRLTVL.

This rearrangement joins TRBV7-2 to TRBJ2-3, with a tentative D call TRBD2 (6 bases). CDR3 length: 16 residues. The germline V and J ends were trimmed by 3 bases and 0 bases, with 13 bases remaining between them. Germline loops: CDR1 SGHTA, CDR2 FQGNSA. DNA of the CDR3: TGTGCCAGCAGCTTTGCGCTAGCGTTGAGCACAGATACGCAGTATTTT. It yields the protein CASSFALALSTDTQYF. Combining the CDR3 with reference TRBV7-2 and TRBJ2-3 gives the whole variable domain GAGVSQSPSNKVTEKGKDVELRCDPISGHTALYWYRQSLGQGLEFLIYFQGNSAPDKSGLPSDRFSAERTGGSVSTLTIQRTQQEDSAVYLCASSFALALSTDTQYFGPGTRLTVL.

This rearrangement joins TRBV2 to TRBJ1-1; no reliable D call. The germline V and J ends were trimmed by 4 bases and 2 bases, with 8 bases remaining between them. The CDR3 runs to 13 residues. Germline loops: CDR1 SNHLY, CDR2 FYNNEI. CDR3 DNA: TGTGCCAGCAGTGGGGAGATTAACACTGAAGCTTTCTTT. Its translation is CASSGEINTEAFF.

The chain couples TRBV11-1 to TRBJ2-1, with D perhaps matching TRBD1 (6 bases). The CDR3 has 15 amino acids. The germline V and J ends were trimmed by 1 base and 6 bases, with 13 bases remaining between them. Per the germline V gene, CDR1 is SGHAT and CDR2 is FQDESV (reference sequence). CDR3 protein: CASSLGVGQTNEQFF. In DNA form, the CDR3 reads TGTGCCAGCAGCTTAGGGGTCGGACAGACCAATGAGCAGTTCTTC.

In its sample, this clone was seen once. The chain is built from TRBV10-3 and TRBJ1-2; a weak D match, TRBD1 (5 bases). CDR1 and CDR2 from the germline V gene are ENHRY and SYGVKD. Trimming left V 4 bases short and J 5 bases short, with 14 bases between. CDR3 length: 14 residues. CDR3 in DNA: TGTGCCATCAGTGCGGCCGGGGGAGTTTATGGCTACACCTTC. Protein product: CAISAAGGVYGYTF.

V and J are TRBV2 and TRBJ2-3; no reliable D call. This CDR3 is 12 amino acids long. Germline CDR1 reads SNHLY; CDR2 reads FYNNEI. Trimming cost V 6 bases and J 6 bases, with 10 bases left between them. CDR3 residues: CASSRDSDTQYF. CDR3 nucleotides: TGTGCCAGCAGCAGAGATTCGGATACGCAGTATTTT.

The rearrangement uses TRBV5-1 and TRBJ2-2; D might be TRBD2 (5 bases). Looked up from germline, CDR1 is SGHRS and CDR2 is YFSETQ. The germline V and J ends were trimmed by 4 bases and 4 bases, with 14 bases remaining between them. This CDR3 has 15 amino acids. The DNA of the CDR3 is TGCGCCAGCAGCCCACTAGGTCGGGTCACCGGGGAGCTGTTTTTT. Protein product: CASSPLGRVTGELFF. Combining the CDR3 with reference TRBV5-1 and TRBJ2-2 gives the whole variable domain KAGVTQTPRYLIKTRGQQVTLSCSPISGHRSVSWYQQTPGQGLQFLFEYFSETQRNKGNFPGRFSGRQFSNSRSEMNVSTLELGDSALYLCASSPLGRVTGELFFGEGSRLTVL.

This sequence joins TRBV29-1 and TRBJ2-1, with D possibly being TRBD1 (5 bases). Germline V CDR1 and CDR2: SQVTM, ANQGSEA. This CDR3 contains 14 residues. Trimming cost V 2 bases and J 8 bases, with 16 bases left between them. The CDR3 sequence is CSVEQGRAAYEQFF. As DNA, the CDR3 is TGCAGCGTTGAACAGGGAAGGGCAGCGTATGAGCAGTTCTTC.

This clone has just one count. For the CDR3, the DNA is TGTGCCAGCAACGACCCGACAGGGTTTGTCGACGAGCAGTACTTC. This encodes CASNDPTGFVDEQYF. The rearrangement joins TRBV5-5 to TRBJ2-7; 7 bases map to TRBD1. The CDR3 runs to 15 residues. Germline V gene sequence: CDR1 SGHKS, CDR2 YYEKEE (reference sequence). V shed 6 bases and J 5 bases; nucleotides not matched to a gene: 14.

V gene TRBV6-1 combines with J gene TRBJ2-5, with a possible D match to TRBD1 (5 bases). Per the germline V gene, CDR1 is MNHNS and CDR2 is SASEGT. The CDR3 is 15 amino acids. The V end was cut by 6 bases, the J end by 3 bases, with 17 bases between. CDR3 nucleotide sequence: TGTGCCAGCAGGCCCCTGGGAACCAGGGAAGAGACCCAGTACTTC. The encoded protein is CASRPLGTREETQYF.

This clone was detected only once. This rearrangement joins TRBV30 to TRBJ1-1; D is possibly TRBD1 (6 bases). CDR1 is GTSNPN and CDR2 is SVGIG in the germline V gene (reference sequence). V was trimmed by 3 bases and J by 4 bases, leaving 18 bases between them. The CDR3 sequence is 15 residues long. The CDR3 reads CAWSLRTARTTEAFF. The CDR3 nucleotides are TGTGCCTGGAGCCTACGGACAGCTCGTACCACTGAAGCTTTCTTT.

This clone was counted only a few times. This chain connects TRBV11-2 to TRBJ2-7; no firm D call. V dropped 3 bases and J dropped 0 bases, with 6 bases sitting between them. This CDR3 is 13 amino acids long. Germline CDR1 is SGHAT and CDR2 is FQNNGV. The CDR3: CASSLEISYEQYV. CDR3 nucleotides: TGTGCCAGCAGCTTGGAGATCTCCTACGAGCAGTACGTC.

The chain links TRBV2 to TRBJ1-3; no clear D. V was shortened by 0 bases and J by 2 bases, with 11 bases between the two germline ends. This CDR3 is built from 16 residues. The germline CDR1 and CDR2 sequences are SNHLY and FYNNEI. In DNA, the CDR3 is TGTGCCAGCAGTGAAGCGAGGGTAGGGCCTGGAAACACCATATATTTT. Protein: CASSEARVGPGNTIYF.

The rearrangement uses TRBV7-9 and TRBJ1-2; D is unclear. The CDR3 runs to 15 residues. Germline CDR1 is SEHNR and CDR2 is FQNEAQ (reference sequence). V shed 1 base and J shed 4 bases, with 13 bases lying between them. This CDR3 is CASSLDLGWAYGYTF. CDR3 bases: TGTGCCAGCAGCTTAGATCTTGGGTGGGCCTATGGCTACACCTTC.

This clone was counted a few times. The chain couples TRBV27 to TRBJ1-2; D not resolved. In germline, CDR1 is MNHEY, CDR2 SMNVEV (reference sequence). CDR3 size: 13 residues. V dropped 3 bases and J dropped 8 bases, with 13 bases sitting between them. CDR3 amino acids: CASSFIGSLGYTF. DNA for the CDR3: TGTGCCAGCAGTTTTATTGGGTCTTTGGGCTACACCTTC.

The rearrangement uses TRBV18 and TRBJ1-2, with no clear D. Germline CDR1 KGHSH, CDR2 LQKENI. V was clipped by 6 bases and J by 2 bases, with 16 bases between them. The CDR3 runs 15 residues. The CDR3 region has the DNA TGTGCCAGCTCGAAAAGGGAGGCACCGAACTATGGCTACACCTTC. Translation gives CASSKREAPNYGYTF. Full variable domain (rest looked up from reference TRBV18 and TRBJ1-2): NAGVMQNPRHLVRRRGQEARLRCSPMKGHSHVYWYRQLPEEGLKFMVYLQKENIIDESGMPKERFSAEFPKEGPSILRIQQVVRGDSAAYFCASSKREAPNYGYTFGSGTRLTVV.

The chain links TRBV7-3 to TRBJ2-4, with D maybe TRBD2 (6 bases). CDR3 length equals 14 residues. V dropped 7 bases and J dropped 4 bases, with 14 bases sitting between them. Germline-derived CDR1 and CDR2 are SGHTA and FQGTGA. The CDR3 loop reads CASTSPGGKNIQYF. The CDR3 bases are TGTGCCAGCACCTCGCCCGGGGGTAAAAACATTCAGTACTTC.

This rearrangement joins TRBV5-1 to TRBJ2-7; D is perhaps TRBD1 (5 bases). Trimming took off 4 bases at V and 3 bases at J, with 14 bases between the two ends. The CDR3 is 14 residues long. Germline CDR1 reads SGHRS; CDR2 reads YFSETQ. CDR3 bases: TGCGCCAGCAGCCCCGTTACAGGACACTACGAGCAGTACGTC. Encoded protein: CASSPVTGHYEQYV.

This chain links TRBV6-5 with TRBJ1-1; weak D call: TRBD1 (5 bases). CDR1 is MNHEY, CDR2 SVGAGI, per germline. V was clipped by 3 bases and J by 7 bases, with 12 bases between them. The CDR3 runs 13 residues. The CDR3 loop is CASSYPGTYEAFF. The CDR3 DNA reads TGTGCCAGCAGTTATCCCGGGACTTATGAAGCTTTCTTT.

The V and J genes are TRBV5-1 and TRBJ2-1; the D gene is possibly TRBD1 (5 bases). The CDR3 runs 15 residues. Looked up from germline, CDR1 is SGHRS and CDR2 is YFSETQ. The germline V and J ends were trimmed by 3 bases and 6 bases, with 16 bases remaining between them. The CDR3 here is CASSSTGRGANEQFF. In DNA form, the CDR3 reads TGCGCCAGCAGCTCAACAGGACGAGGCGCCAATGAGCAGTTCTTC.

This clone has only one observation. The chain carries TRBV5-1 and TRBJ2-7; 9 positions agree with TRBD1. Germline V gene lookup returns CDR1 SGHRS and CDR2 YFSETQ. Trimming took 3 bases from V and 3 from J; bases not matched to a gene: 7. The CDR3 totals 15 residues. DNA for the CDR3: TGCGCCAGCAGCTGGGGGACAGGGTTTATCTACGAGCAGTACTTC. Protein sequence: CASSWGTGFIYEQYF.

This clone has only a few counts. The chain joins TRBV5-1 to TRBJ2-3; D gene ambiguous. Trimming pared 4 bases from V and 0 bases from J, leaving 12 bases between. This CDR3 comprises 15 residues. Germline CDR1 is SGHRS and CDR2 is YFSETQ. The CDR3 sequence: CASSQIPTSTDTQYF. CDR3 DNA sequence: TGCGCCAGCAGCCAAATACCGACTAGCACAGATACGCAGTATTTT.

The rearrangement uses TRBV19 and TRBJ1-1; the match to TRBD1 covers 11 bases. Germline CDR1 reads LNHDA; CDR2 reads SQIVND (reference sequence). CDR3 length: 16 amino acids. V was pared by 4 bases and J by 5 bases, with 9 bases of the junction left unmatched. This CDR3 is CASSKPGDRGLTEAFF. The CDR3 DNA follows: TGTGCCAGTAGTAAACCGGGGGACAGGGGGTTAACTGAAGCTTTCTTT.

The chain is built from TRBV6-5 and TRBJ1-2; D not resolved. The V end lost 6 bases, the J end lost 4 bases, and 12 bases lay between the germline ends. Looked up from germline, CDR1 is MNHEY and CDR2 is SVGAGI. CDR3 size: 13 residues. This CDR3 reads CASSPDWAYGYTF. In DNA form, the CDR3 reads TGTGCCAGCAGCCCGGATTGGGCCTATGGCTACACCTTC.

The chain joins TRBV5-1 to TRBJ2-5, with no clear D. The length of the CDR3 is 15 residues. Deletions cut 0 bases from V and 1 base from J, with 10 bases between. Looked up from germline, CDR1 is SGHRS and CDR2 is YFSETQ. The CDR3 sequence is CASSLAPGVQETQYF. The CDR3 DNA sequence: TGCGCCAGCAGCTTGGCGCCTGGGGTCCAAGAGACCCAGTACTTC. Based on the CDR3 plus reference TRBV5-1 and TRBJ2-5, the full variable domain is KAGVTQTPRYLIKTRGQQVTLSCSPISGHRSVSWYQQTPGQGLQFLFEYFSETQRNKGNFPGRFSGRQFSNSRSEMNVSTLELGDSALYLCASSLAPGVQETQYFGPGTRLLVL.

This clone has only one observation. The J gene is TRBJ1-1, the V gene TRBV2; D remains unclear. CDR3 length: 14 amino acids. V lost 3 bases and J 0 bases, leaving 8 bases between the germline ends. The V gene's germline CDR1 is SNHLY and CDR2 FYNNEI. This chain's CDR3 is CASSDIVLNTEAFF. In DNA form, the CDR3 reads TGTGCCAGCAGTGATATCGTGCTGAACACTGAAGCTTTCTTT.